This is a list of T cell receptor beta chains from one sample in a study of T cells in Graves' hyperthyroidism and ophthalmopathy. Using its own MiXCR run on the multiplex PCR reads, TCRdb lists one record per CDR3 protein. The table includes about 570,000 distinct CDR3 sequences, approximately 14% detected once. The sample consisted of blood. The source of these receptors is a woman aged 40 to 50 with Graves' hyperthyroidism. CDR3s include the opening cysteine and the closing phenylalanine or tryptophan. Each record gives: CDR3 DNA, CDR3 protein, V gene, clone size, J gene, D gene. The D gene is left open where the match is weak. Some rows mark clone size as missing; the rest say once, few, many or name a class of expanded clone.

DNA: TGTGCCGCGCGACAGGGTTATAATTCACCCCTCCACTTT
CDR3: CAARQGYNSPLHF
V: TRBV2
size: many
J: TRBJ1-6
D: TRBD1

DNA: TGTGCCAGCAGTGAAGGCGGGAGTAAGGATGAGCAGTACTTC
CDR3: CASSEGGSKDEQYF
V: TRBV6-1
size: -
J: TRBJ2-7
D: TRBD2

DNA: TGTGCCAGCAGTGAAGCCTGGAGCGGGGGCTCTGGGGCCAACGTCCTGACTTTC
CDR3: CASSEAWSGGSGANVLTF
V: TRBV6-1
size: few
J: TRBJ2-6
D: TRBD2

DNA: TGCGCCAGCAGAGGGACAGGGAGCACAGATACGCAGTATTTT
CDR3: CASRGTGSTDTQYF
V: TRBV5-1
size: many
J: TRBJ2-3
D: TRBD1

DNA: TGCGCCAGCAGCCAAGAACCAGGGGCACACTATGGCTACACCTTC
CDR3: CASSQEPGAHYGYTF
V: TRBV4-1
size: few
J: TRBJ1-2
D: -

DNA: TGTGCCAGCTCACCAGGATCACGTGAGCAGTTCTTC
CDR3: CASSPGSREQFF
V: TRBV18
size: many
J: TRBJ2-1
D: -

DNA: TGTGCCAGCAGTGACCACCCTGGGGCGAGCTCCTATAATTCACCCCTCCACTTT
CDR3: CASSDHPGASSYNSPLHF
V: TRBV2
size: many
J: TRBJ1-6
D: -

DNA: TGTGCCTGGAGTGGGGGTGGCTACACCTTC
CDR3: CAWSGGGYTF
V: TRBV30
size: few
J: TRBJ1-2
D: -

DNA: TGTGCCAGCACAAAAGCGGGAGTTGAGACCCAGTACTTC
CDR3: CASTKAGVETQYF
V: TRBV12-3/TRBV12-4
size: many
J: TRBJ2-5
D: TRBD2

DNA: TGCGCCAGCAGCTTGGCCGGACTAGCGGGAGTTGGGGCCAACGTCCTGACTTTC
CDR3: CASSLAGLAGVGANVLTF
V: TRBV5-1
size: -
J: TRBJ2-6
D: TRBD2

DNA: TGCGCCAGCAGCTTCGGGGGGACAGTTACTAGCACAGATACGCAGTATTTT
CDR3: CASSFGGTVTSTDTQYF
V: TRBV5-1
size: -
J: TRBJ2-3
D: -

DNA: TGTGCCAGCAGTCACCCGGACATCCCCTACGAGCAGTACTTC
CDR3: CASSHPDIPYEQYF
V: TRBV2
size: many
J: TRBJ2-7
D: -

DNA: TGCGCCAGCAGCCCCCTCACTAGCTCCTCGAGCTCCTACAATGAGCAGTTCTTC
CDR3: CASSPLTSSSSSYNEQFF
V: TRBV5-1
size: many
J: TRBJ2-1
D: -

DNA: TGTGCCAGCAGACGACTAGCGGGACTATCAGATACGCAGTATTTT
CDR3: CASRRLAGLSDTQYF
V: TRBV27
size: few
J: TRBJ2-3
D: TRBD2

DNA: TGCGCCAGCAGCTCGCTAGCGGGGACCTCCTACGAGCAGTACTTC
CDR3: CASSSLAGTSYEQYF
V: TRBV5-1
size: many
J: TRBJ2-7
D: TRBD2

DNA: TGCGCCAGCAGCCGGGGGCTAGCGGGAGGATCCAAAAACATTCAGTACTTC
CDR3: CASSRGLAGGSKNIQYF
V: TRBV4-1
size: few
J: TRBJ2-4
D: TRBD2

DNA: TGTGCCAGCAGCTTAGGGTCCAACAATGAGCAGTTCTTC
CDR3: CASSLGSNNEQFF
V: TRBV11-2
size: many
J: TRBJ2-1
D: -

DNA: TGCAGTGCTAGAGATAGTACTAGCGGGACCGGGGAGCTGTTTTTT
CDR3: CSARDSTSGTGELFF
V: TRBV20-1
size: few
J: TRBJ2-2
D: TRBD2

DNA: TGTGCCAGCAGTTTATCGGAGGGACAGGGGGCGGTCAATGAGCAGTTCTTC
CDR3: CASSLSEGQGAVNEQFF
V: TRBV27
size: -
J: TRBJ2-1
D: TRBD1

DNA: TGTGCCAGCAGTTGGACAGGGACCGAGCAGTACTTC
CDR3: CASSWTGTEQYF
V: TRBV28
size: many
J: TRBJ2-7
D: TRBD1

DNA: TGTGCCTGGGGTGTAAAGGGACTCGGTTCACCCCTCCACTTT
CDR3: CAWGVKGLGSPLHF
V: TRBV30
size: -
J: TRBJ1-6
D: -

DNA: TGTGCCACCCAAAGACCGGGCCAGCCCCAGCATTTT
CDR3: CATQRPGQPQHF
V: TRBV6-1
size: -
J: TRBJ1-5
D: -

DNA: TGTGCCAGCACCGAAAAGACTAGCGGGAGTTTCGATACGCAGTATTTT
CDR3: CASTEKTSGSFDTQYF
V: TRBV7-9
size: many
J: TRBJ2-3
D: TRBD2

DNA: TGTGCCAGCAGTACCAGGACGGTGAGCACAGATACGCAGTATTTT
CDR3: CASSTRTVSTDTQYF
V: TRBV6-5
size: -
J: TRBJ2-3
D: -

DNA: TGCAGTGCTAGTGCCTTTTACAATGAGCAGTTCTTC
CDR3: CSASAFYNEQFF
V: TRBV20-1
size: many
J: TRBJ2-1
D: -

DNA: TGTGCCAGCAGTGAAGCCTCAATTGGGGGTCGCCCCGCCGGGAGAGGTGCGTACGAGCAGTACTTC
CDR3: CASSEASIGGRPAGRGAYEQYF
V: TRBV6-1
size: -
J: TRBJ2-7
D: -

DNA: TGTGCCAGCAGTCGACAGGGTCGGACGTTCTTC
CDR3: CASSRQGRTFF
V: TRBV28
size: few
J: TRBJ2-1
D: TRBD1

DNA: TGTGCCACACGACAGGAGCCGAACACCGGGGAGCTGTTTTTT
CDR3: CATRQEPNTGELFF
V: TRBV27
size: -
J: TRBJ2-2
D: -

DNA: TGCAGCGGAAACAGGGCAGATACGCAGTATTTT
CDR3: CSGNRADTQYF
V: TRBV29-1
size: few
J: TRBJ2-3
D: -

DNA: TGTGCCAGCAGTTACTCGTTTACGACTAGCGGCCCCCGCTCCTACGAGCAGTACTTC
CDR3: CASSYSFTTSGPRSYEQYF
V: TRBV6-2/TRBV6-3
size: many
J: TRBJ2-7
D: TRBD2

DNA: TGCGCCAGCAGCCACCCTAGCGGGAGTGGCACCGGGGAGCTGTTTTTT
CDR3: CASSHPSGSGTGELFF
V: TRBV4-1
size: -
J: TRBJ2-2
D: TRBD2

DNA: TGTGCCAGCAGTGAAGTGGACAGGGTAAATTCACCCCTCCACTTT
CDR3: CASSEVDRVNSPLHF
V: TRBV6-1
size: many
J: TRBJ1-6
D: TRBD1

DNA: TGTGCCAGCAGCAATCTCCGGGACAGGGGAATTATGACTAATGAAAAACTGTTTTTT
CDR3: CASSNLRDRGIMTNEKLFF
V: TRBV28
size: many
J: TRBJ1-4
D: TRBD1

DNA: TGTGCCAGCAGTGAAGCGCTTCCGAGCGGGGCCGGGGAGCTGTTTTTT
CDR3: CASSEALPSGAGELFF
V: TRBV6-1
size: many
J: TRBJ2-2
D: TRBD2

DNA: TGTGCCAGCAGTTCAGGGACAGCGAGTCAAGCAGATACGCAGTATTTT
CDR3: CASSSGTASQADTQYF
V: TRBV28
size: many
J: TRBJ2-3
D: TRBD1

DNA: TGTGCCAGCAGCCAATTCGACAGGGCTCACGAAAAACTGTTTTTT
CDR3: CASSQFDRAHEKLFF
V: TRBV3-1
size: many
J: TRBJ1-4
D: TRBD1

DNA: TGTGCCAGCAGTTTTGGGGGCGCGGGGTACGAGCAGTACTTC
CDR3: CASSFGGAGYEQYF
V: TRBV27
size: few
J: TRBJ2-7
D: -

DNA: TGTGCCAGCAGTCCAAGGACTAGCGGGGACTACGAGCAGTACTTC
CDR3: CASSPRTSGDYEQYF
V: TRBV27
size: -
J: TRBJ2-7
D: TRBD2

DNA: TGCAGCGTTGATGGACAGGGGGAATTGGGTGAGCAGTTCTTC
CDR3: CSVDGQGELGEQFF
V: TRBV29-1
size: few
J: TRBJ2-1
D: TRBD1

DNA: TGCGCCAGCAGACAAGGGTCTTCGAATGAAAAACTGTTTTTT
CDR3: CASRQGSSNEKLFF
V: TRBV5-1
size: -
J: TRBJ1-4
D: -